This T cell receptor (beta chain) was sequenced in a study of long-term antiretroviral therapy in people with HIV. Germline CDR1 and CDR2: MGHRA and YSYEKL. V shed 3 bases and J 9 bases; nucleotides not matched to a gene: 6. This CDR3 has 14 residues. Version v3.0 of the immunoSEQ assay ran at survey level. Measured with immunoSEQ multiplex PCR; TCRdb has only the in-frame clones, and not every one. The data show about 23,000 clones, with 70% to 90% seen just once and 9% to 15% held by the top ten. The V gene is TRBV4-1, the J gene TRBJ2-1; 9 bases fit TRBD1. The TCR comes from a man aged 35-49 years with HIV. The sequencing used unsorted PBMCs, collected 1.6 years after starting antiretroviral therapy. The CDR3 here is CASSQGQGPGEQFF. The CDR3 region has the DNA TGCGCCAGCAGCCAGGGACAGGGTCCAGGTGAGCAGTTCTTC.